One and the same sample provided the 24 T cell receptor beta chains below, sequenced in a study of OX40 agonist ivuxolimab in advanced cancers. Some clones are missing from TCRdb's copy, which holds only in-frame ones; the method was immunoSEQ multiplex PCR. This sample has tens of thousands of clones, with approximately 80% found just once. The sequences come from CD4+ or CD8+ T cells sorted from blood, collected in a trial of the OX40 agonist ivuxolimab. The receptors originated from an adult with an advanced solid tumor such as melanoma, head and neck, liver or kidney cancer.

The gene calls are TRBV5-5 and TRBJ1-2, with 7 bases that match TRBD1. The CDR3 has 17 residues. Unmatched junction bases numbered 17, after V lost 4 bases and J lost 5 bases. Germline V lookup: CDR1 SGHKS, CDR2 YYEKEE (reference sequence). CDR3 coding DNA: TGTGCCAGCAGCCCCTCACGGACAGGAGGGACATTATATGGCTACACCTTC. The encoded protein is CASSPSRTGGTLYGYTF. Full variable domain (missing parts from reference TRBV5-5 and TRBJ1-2): DAGVTQSPTHLIKTRGQQVTLRCSPISGHKSVSWYQQVLGQGPQFIFQYYEKEERGRGNFPDRFSARQFPNYSSELNVNALLLGDSALYLCASSPSRTGGTLYGYTFGSGTRLTVV.

J is TRBJ2-7 and V is TRBV9, with TRBD2 identical over 11 bases. J was trimmed by 2 bases and V by 4 bases; bases with no gene match: 5. The germline V gene has CDR1 SGDLS and CDR2 YYNGEE. The CDR3 runs to 15 residues. CDR3 bases: TGTGCCAGCAGCCCGGGACTAGCGGTAACCTACGAGCAGTACTTC. Translating it yields CASSPGLAVTYEQYF.

This clone showed up just a few times. V is TRBV11-3 and J is TRBJ2-1, with TRBD1 as a possible D gene (6 bases). Germline V gene sequence: CDR1 SGHNT, CDR2 YENEEA. CDR3 length equals 15 residues. The V and J ends lost 1 base and 6 bases respectively, with 13 bases between them. DNA for the CDR3: TGTGCCAGCAGCTTAGGAGGGGGTAGGAGCAATGAGCAGTTCTTC. Encoded protein: CASSLGGGRSNEQFF.

The chain carries TRBV5-1 and TRBJ1-2; a possible D gene is TRBD1 (5 bases). V shed 0 bases and J shed 8 bases, with 20 bases lying between them. Germline CDR1 reads SGHRS; CDR2 reads YFSETQ. The CDR3 is 16 residues long. This CDR3 is CASSLGPPQGSGGYTF. The DNA of the CDR3 is TGCGCCAGCAGCTTGGGCCCTCCGCAGGGAAGTGGCGGCTACACCTTC. Variable domain in full (rest from reference TRBV5-1 and TRBJ1-2): KAGVTQTPRYLIKTRGQQVTLSCSPISGHRSVSWYQQTPGQGLQFLFEYFSETQRNKGNFPGRFSGRQFSNSRSEMNVSTLELGDSALYLCASSLGPPQGSGGYTFGSGTRLTVV.

The CDR3, as DNA: TGTGCCAGCAGTTATTCTACAGGGGGCGGCTACACCTTC. This gives the protein CASSYSTGGGYTF. This chain connects TRBV6-5 to TRBJ1-2; 9 bases map to TRBD1. Looked up from germline, CDR1 is MNHEY and CDR2 is SVGAGI. Trimming removed 3 bases from V and 8 bases from J; junction bases left unmatched: 4. The CDR3 is 13 amino acids.

The chain combines TRBV20-1 with TRBJ2-1; D is perhaps TRBD1 or TRBD2 (5 bases each). Trimming took 3 bases from V and 9 from J, leaving 6 bases between them. This CDR3 has 10 amino acids. CDR1 and CDR2 (germline): DFQATT, SNEGSKA (reference sequence). The CDR3 protein is CSASGGEQFF. DNA for the CDR3: TGCAGTGCTAGTGGGGGTGAGCAGTTCTTC.

In its sample, this clone was seen once. The chain has TRBV5-1 and TRBJ1-2; D is ambiguous. V was pared by 1 base and J by 0 bases, with 16 bases between. This CDR3 has 17 residues. Per germline, CDR1 SGHRS and CDR2 YFSETQ. The CDR3 coding sequence is TGCGCCAGCAGCTTGAGGGTTTACGGCTCCCCTAACTATGGCTACACCTTC. Its protein product is CASSLRVYGSPNYGYTF.

The chain combines TRBV6-1 with TRBJ2-7, with D unresolved. The CDR3 runs to 13 residues. The V and J ends lost 2 bases and 2 bases respectively, with 7 bases between them. Germline CDR1 MNHNS, CDR2 SASEGT. CDR3: CASSETAAYEQYV. CDR3 bases: TGTGCCAGCAGTGAAACGGCAGCCTACGAGCAGTACGTC.

The rearrangement joins TRBV29-1 to TRBJ1-2; 9 bases are shared with TRBD1. The CDR3 covers 14 residues. Trimming took 6 bases from V and 3 from J; bases not matched to a gene: 8. CDR1 and CDR2 from the germline V gene are SQVTM and ANQGSEA. The CDR3 sequence is CSVTRTGADYGYTF. CDR3 bases: TGCAGCGTCACCAGGACAGGGGCGGACTATGGCTACACCTTC.

The CDR3 loop is CASSPGTLTYEQYF. CDR3 coding DNA: TGTGCCAGCAGTCCGGGGACACTCACCTACGAGCAGTACTTC. This chain links TRBV28 with TRBJ2-7, with TRBD1 as a possible D gene (6 bases). This CDR3 is built from 14 residues. The V gene lost 5 bases and the J gene lost 2 bases, with 13 bases spanning the gap. In germline, CDR1 is MDHEN, CDR2 SYDVKM.

CDR3 nucleotide sequence: TGTGCCAGCAGTGGCCGGCGGGAGGGCTGGACAGATACGCAGTATTTT. Translating gives CASSGRREGWTDTQYF. The chain employs TRBV6-1 and TRBJ2-3; the match to TRBD2 covers 9 bases. CDR1 and CDR2 (germline): MNHNS, SASEGT. The CDR3 is 16 amino acids. J lost 3 bases, V lost 4 bases, and 8 bases had no gene match.

The rearrangement links TRBV10-3 to TRBJ2-5, with 11 bases identical to TRBD2. With 5 bases clipped from V and 0 bases from J, the junction kept 2 bases outside the gene matches. This CDR3 spans 15 amino acids. The germline V gene has CDR1 ENHRY and CDR2 SYGVKD. As DNA, the CDR3 is TGTGCCATCAGTTCGACTAGCGGGGACCAAGAGACCCAGTACTTC. This sequence encodes CAISSTSGDQETQYF.

The J gene is TRBJ2-6, the V gene TRBV7-9; D gene unclear. With 5 bases removed from V and 1 base from J, the gap between germline ends came to 9 bases. There are 15 residues in the CDR3. Germline V lookup: CDR1 SEHNR, CDR2 FQNEAQ (reference sequence). CDR3 amino acids: CASSRDGSGANVLTF. In nucleotides, the CDR3 is TGTGCCAGCAGCCGTGATGGGTCTGGGGCCAACGTCCTGACTTTC.

V usage is TRBV19 and J usage is TRBJ2-2, with unresolved D. The ends were cut back, 7 bases at V and 5 bases at J, with 17 bases in the middle. Germline CDR1 reads LNHDA; CDR2 reads SQIVND (reference sequence). This CDR3 is built from 15 residues. In DNA form, the CDR3 reads TGTGCCAGTACCCCCGGAGAATTGAGGACCGGGGAGCTGTTTTTT. Translated: CASTPGELRTGELFF.

The chain couples TRBV9 to TRBJ1-3; D is perhaps TRBD1 (5 bases). This CDR3 region has 13 residues. The V end lost 0 bases, the J end lost 4 bases, and 5 bases lay between the germline ends. Germline CDR1 and CDR2: SGDLS and YYNGEE. The CDR3 sequence: CASSVEGGNTIYF. The CDR3, as DNA: TGTGCCAGCAGCGTAGAGGGGGGAAACACCATATATTTT.

The chain joins TRBV9 to TRBJ2-3, with a possible D match to TRBD2 (5 bases). Germline CDR1 reads SGDLS; CDR2 reads YYNGEE. The CDR3 extends over 13 amino acids. V shed 0 bases and J shed 9 bases, with 11 bases lying between them. The CDR3 is CASSVVTIGTQYF. The CDR3 DNA reads as TGTGCCAGCAGCGTAGTGACTATTGGGACGCAGTATTTT.

The chain couples TRBV7-2 to TRBJ2-1; a weak D match, TRBD2 (5 bases). The germline V gene has CDR1 SGHTA and CDR2 FQGNSA. V was pared by 3 bases and J by 0 bases, with 9 bases between. The CDR3 length is 15 residues. CDR3 sequence reads: CASSFGAVSYNEQFF. The CDR3 nucleotides read TGTGCCAGCAGCTTTGGAGCGGTCTCCTACAATGAGCAGTTCTTC.

The rearrangement links TRBV19 to TRBJ2-1; D is unclear. Looked up from germline, CDR1 is LNHDA and CDR2 is SQIVND (reference sequence). Trimming stripped 6 bases from V and 7 bases from J, with 7 bases between. The CDR3 is 11 amino acids. The CDR3 region is CASSLVNEQFF. The CDR3 coding sequence is TGTGCCAGTAGCCTAGTTAATGAGCAGTTCTTC.

The chain employs TRBV5-4 and TRBJ2-7; D ambiguous. This CDR3 comprises 13 residues. V lost 0 bases to trimming and J lost 0 bases, with 4 bases between them. The germline CDR1 and CDR2 sequences are SGHNT and YYREEE (reference sequence). CDR3 sequence (DNA): TGTGCCAGCAGCTTGGCTAACTCCTACGAGCAGTACTTC. Its protein is CASSLANSYEQYF.

There are a few counts of this clone. This sequence joins TRBV6-5 and TRBJ2-3, with TRBD1 as a possible D gene (6 bases). Germline V gene lookup returns CDR1 MNHEY and CDR2 SVGAGI. With 0 bases removed from V and 0 bases from J, the gap between germline ends came to 10 bases. This CDR3 is built from 16 residues. The CDR3 coding sequence is TGTGCCAGCAGTTACTCGGCAGGGGTGAGCACAGATACGCAGTATTTT. Translated, it gives CASSYSAGVSTDTQYF.

V and J are TRBV7-9 and TRBJ1-5; D may be TRBD1 (6 bases). Trimming shortened V by 1 base and J by 9 bases, and 13 bases separated the two germline ends. The CDR3 extends over 14 amino acids. The germline V gene has CDR1 SEHNR and CDR2 FQNEAQ (reference sequence). CDR3 region: CASSLVGGIRPQHF. In nucleotides, the CDR3 is TGTGCCAGCAGCTTAGTAGGGGGGATACGGCCCCAGCATTTT.

The chain has TRBV7-9 and TRBJ2-7; no clear D gene. Germline lookup yields CDR1 SEHNR and CDR2 FQNEAQ (reference sequence). Trimming shortened V by 3 bases and J by 2 bases, and 14 bases separated the two germline ends. The length of the CDR3 is 15 residues. CDR3 nucleotide sequence: TGTGCCAGCAGCTTCTACAGTTTGGGAACCTACGAGCAGTACTTC. Its protein is CASSFYSLGTYEQYF.

The chain couples TRBV19 to TRBJ2-2, with no clear D. In germline, CDR1 is LNHDA, CDR2 SQIVND (reference sequence). There are 15 residues in the CDR3. With 0 bases removed from V and 9 bases from J, the gap between germline ends came to 14 bases. CDR3 region: CASSIDGVSVRELFF. The CDR3 DNA follows: TGTGCCAGTAGTATAGATGGAGTGTCGGTCCGGGAGCTGTTTTTT.

This clone was seen ten or more times. The chain couples TRBV2 to TRBJ1-2, with 11 bases aligning to TRBD1. Germline trimming cut 7 bases from V and 2 bases from J; bases unmatched to any gene: 3. Germline V CDR1 and CDR2: SNHLY, FYNNEI. This CDR3 is built from 14 residues. The CDR3 DNA reads as TGTGCCAGCACTGGGACAGGGGGGAACTATGGCTACACCTTC. It encodes CASTGTGGNYGYTF.